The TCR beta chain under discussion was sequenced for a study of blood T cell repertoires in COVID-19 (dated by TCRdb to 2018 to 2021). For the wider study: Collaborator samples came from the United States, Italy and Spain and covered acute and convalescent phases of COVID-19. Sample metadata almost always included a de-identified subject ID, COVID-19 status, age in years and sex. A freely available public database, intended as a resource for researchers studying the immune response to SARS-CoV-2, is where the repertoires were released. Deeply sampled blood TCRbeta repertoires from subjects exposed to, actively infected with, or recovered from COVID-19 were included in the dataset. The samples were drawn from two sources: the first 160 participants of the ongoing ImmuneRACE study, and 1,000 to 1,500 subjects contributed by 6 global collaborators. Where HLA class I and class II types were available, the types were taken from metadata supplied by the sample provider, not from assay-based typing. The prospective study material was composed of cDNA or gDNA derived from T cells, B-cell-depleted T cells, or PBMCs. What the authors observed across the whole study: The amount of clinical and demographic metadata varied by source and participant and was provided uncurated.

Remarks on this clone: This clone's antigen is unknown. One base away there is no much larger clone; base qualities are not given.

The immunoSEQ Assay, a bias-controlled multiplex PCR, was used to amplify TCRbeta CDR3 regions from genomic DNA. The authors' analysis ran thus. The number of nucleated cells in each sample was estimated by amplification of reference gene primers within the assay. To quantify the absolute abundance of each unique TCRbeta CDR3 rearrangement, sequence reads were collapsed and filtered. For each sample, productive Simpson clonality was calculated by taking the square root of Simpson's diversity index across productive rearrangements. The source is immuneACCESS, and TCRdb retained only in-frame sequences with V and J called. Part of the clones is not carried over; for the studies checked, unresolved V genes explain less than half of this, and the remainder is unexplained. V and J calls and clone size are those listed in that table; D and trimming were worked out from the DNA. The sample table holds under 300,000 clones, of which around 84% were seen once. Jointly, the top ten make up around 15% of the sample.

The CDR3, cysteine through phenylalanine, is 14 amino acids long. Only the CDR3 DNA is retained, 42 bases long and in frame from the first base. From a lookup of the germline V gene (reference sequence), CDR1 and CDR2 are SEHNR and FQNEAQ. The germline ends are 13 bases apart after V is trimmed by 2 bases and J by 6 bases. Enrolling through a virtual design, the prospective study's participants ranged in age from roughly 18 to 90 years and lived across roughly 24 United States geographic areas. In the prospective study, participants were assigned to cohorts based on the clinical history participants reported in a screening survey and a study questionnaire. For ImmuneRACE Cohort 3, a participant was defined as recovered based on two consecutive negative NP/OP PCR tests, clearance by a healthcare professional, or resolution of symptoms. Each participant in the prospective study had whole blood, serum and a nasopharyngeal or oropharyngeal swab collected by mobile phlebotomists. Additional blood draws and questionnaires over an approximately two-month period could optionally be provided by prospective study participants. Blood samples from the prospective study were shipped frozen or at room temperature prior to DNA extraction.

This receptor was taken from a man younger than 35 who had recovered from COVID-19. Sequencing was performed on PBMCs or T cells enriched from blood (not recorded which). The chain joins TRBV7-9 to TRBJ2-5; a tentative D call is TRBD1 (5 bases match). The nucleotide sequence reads TGTGCCAGCAGCTTAAGTTGGGGCCCTCAGACCCAGTACTTC. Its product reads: CASSLSWGPQTQYF.